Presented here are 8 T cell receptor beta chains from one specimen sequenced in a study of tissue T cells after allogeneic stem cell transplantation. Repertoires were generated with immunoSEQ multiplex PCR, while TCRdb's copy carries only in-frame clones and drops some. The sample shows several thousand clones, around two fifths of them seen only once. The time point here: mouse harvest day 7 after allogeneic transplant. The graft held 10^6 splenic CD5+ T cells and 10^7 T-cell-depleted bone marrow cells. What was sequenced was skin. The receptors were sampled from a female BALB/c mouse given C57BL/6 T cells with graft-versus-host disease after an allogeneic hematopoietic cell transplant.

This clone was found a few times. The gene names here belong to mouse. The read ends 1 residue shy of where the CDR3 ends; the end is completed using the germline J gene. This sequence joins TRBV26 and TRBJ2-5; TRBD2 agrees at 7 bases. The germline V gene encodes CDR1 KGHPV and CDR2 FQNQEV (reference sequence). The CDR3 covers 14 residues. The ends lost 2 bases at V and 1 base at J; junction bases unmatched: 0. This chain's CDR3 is CASSLGLDQDTQYF. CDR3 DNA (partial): TGTGCCAGCAGTCTGGGACTGGACCAAGACACCCAGTAC.

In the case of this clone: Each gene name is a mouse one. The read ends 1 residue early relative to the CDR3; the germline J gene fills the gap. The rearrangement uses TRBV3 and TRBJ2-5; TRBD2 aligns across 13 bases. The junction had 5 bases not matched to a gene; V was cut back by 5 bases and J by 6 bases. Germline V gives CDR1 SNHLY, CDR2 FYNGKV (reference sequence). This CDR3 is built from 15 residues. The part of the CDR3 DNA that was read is TGTGCCAGCAGCCCGGGACTGGGGGGGGTCGACACCCAGTAC. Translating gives CASSPGLGGVDTQY. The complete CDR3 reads CASSPGLGGVDTQYF.

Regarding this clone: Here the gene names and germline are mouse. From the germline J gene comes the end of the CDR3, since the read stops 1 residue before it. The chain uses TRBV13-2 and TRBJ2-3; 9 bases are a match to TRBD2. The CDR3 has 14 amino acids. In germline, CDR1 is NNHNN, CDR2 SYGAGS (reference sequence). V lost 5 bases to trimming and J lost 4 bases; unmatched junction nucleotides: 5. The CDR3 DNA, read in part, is TGTGCCAGCGGGGTGGGGGGGCGCACAGAAACGCTGTAT. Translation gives CASGVGGRTETLY. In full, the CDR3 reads CASGVGGRTETLYF.

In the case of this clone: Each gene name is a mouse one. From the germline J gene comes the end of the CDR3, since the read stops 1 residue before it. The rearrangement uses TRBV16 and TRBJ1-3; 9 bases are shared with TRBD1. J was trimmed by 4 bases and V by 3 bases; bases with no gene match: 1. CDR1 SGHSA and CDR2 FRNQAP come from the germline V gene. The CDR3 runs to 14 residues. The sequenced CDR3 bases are TGTGCAAGCAGCTTGACAGGGGGAGGAAATACGCTCTAT. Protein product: CASSLTGGGNTLY. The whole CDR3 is CASSLTGGGNTLYF.

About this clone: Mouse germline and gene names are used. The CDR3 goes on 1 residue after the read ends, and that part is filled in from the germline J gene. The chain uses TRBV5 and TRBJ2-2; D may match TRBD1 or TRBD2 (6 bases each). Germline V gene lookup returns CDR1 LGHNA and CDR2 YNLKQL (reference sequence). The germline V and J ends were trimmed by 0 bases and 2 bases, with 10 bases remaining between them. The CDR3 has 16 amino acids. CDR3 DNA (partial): TGTGCCAGCAGCCAAGAATGGGGGCTGAACACCGGGCAGCTCTAC. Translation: CASSQEWGLNTGQLY. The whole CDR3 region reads CASSQEWGLNTGQLYF.

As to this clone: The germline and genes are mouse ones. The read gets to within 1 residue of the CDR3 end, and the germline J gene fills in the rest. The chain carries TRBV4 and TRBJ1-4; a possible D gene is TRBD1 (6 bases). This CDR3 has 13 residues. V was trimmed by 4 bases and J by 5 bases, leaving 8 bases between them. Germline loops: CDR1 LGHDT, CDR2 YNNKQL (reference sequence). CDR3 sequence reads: CASSSGQNERLFF. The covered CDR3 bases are TGTGCCAGCAGCTCGGGACAAAACGAAAGATTATTT.

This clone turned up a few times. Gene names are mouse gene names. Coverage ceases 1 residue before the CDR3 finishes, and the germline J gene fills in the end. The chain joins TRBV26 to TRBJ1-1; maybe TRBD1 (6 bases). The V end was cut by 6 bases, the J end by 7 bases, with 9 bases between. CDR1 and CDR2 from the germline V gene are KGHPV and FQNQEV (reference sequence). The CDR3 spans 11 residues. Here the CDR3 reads CASRGTKEVFF. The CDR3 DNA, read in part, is TGTGCCAGCAGGGGGACAAAAGAAGTCTTC.

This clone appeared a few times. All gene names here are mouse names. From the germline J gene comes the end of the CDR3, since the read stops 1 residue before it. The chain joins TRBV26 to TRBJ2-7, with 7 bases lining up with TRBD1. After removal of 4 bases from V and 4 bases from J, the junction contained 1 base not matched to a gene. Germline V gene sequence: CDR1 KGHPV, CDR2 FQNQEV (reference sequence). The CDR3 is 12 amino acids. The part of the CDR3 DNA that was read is TGTGCCAGCAGTCCGGGACAGTATGAACAGTAC. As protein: CASSPGQYEQY. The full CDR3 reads CASSPGQYEQYF. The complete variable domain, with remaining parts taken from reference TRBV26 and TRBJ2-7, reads NSKVIQTPRYLVKGQGQKAKMRCIPEKGHPVVFWYQQNKNNEFKFLINFQNQEVLQQIDMTEKRFSAECPSNSPCSLEIQSSEAGDSALYLCASSPGQYEQYFGPGTRLTVL.